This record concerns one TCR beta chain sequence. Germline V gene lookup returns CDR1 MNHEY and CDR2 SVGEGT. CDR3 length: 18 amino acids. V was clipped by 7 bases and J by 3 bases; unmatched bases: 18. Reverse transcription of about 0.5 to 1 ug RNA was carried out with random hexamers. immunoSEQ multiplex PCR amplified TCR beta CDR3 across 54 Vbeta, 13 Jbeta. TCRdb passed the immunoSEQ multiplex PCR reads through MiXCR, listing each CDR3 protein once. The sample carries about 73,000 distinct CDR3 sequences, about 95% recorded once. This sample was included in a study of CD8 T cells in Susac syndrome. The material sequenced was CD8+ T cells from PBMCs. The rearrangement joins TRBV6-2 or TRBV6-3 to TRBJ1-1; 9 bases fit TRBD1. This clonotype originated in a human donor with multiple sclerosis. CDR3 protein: CASTTPRDRARKDTEAFF. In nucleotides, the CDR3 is TGTGCCAGCACCACCCCCCGGGACAGGGCCAGAAAGGACACTGAAGCTTTCTTT.